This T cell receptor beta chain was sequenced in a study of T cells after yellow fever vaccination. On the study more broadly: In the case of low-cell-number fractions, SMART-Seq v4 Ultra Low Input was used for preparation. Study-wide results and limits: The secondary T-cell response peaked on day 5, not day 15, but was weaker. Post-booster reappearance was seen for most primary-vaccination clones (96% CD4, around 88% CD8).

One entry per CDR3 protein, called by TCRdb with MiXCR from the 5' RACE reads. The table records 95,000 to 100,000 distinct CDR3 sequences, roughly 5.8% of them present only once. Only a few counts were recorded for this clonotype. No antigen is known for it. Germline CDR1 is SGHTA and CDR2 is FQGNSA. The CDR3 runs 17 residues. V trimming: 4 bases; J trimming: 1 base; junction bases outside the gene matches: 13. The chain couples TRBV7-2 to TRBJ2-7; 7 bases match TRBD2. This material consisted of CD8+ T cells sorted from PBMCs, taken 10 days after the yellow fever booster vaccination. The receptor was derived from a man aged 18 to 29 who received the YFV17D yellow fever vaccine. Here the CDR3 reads CASSWGAGESTSYEQYF. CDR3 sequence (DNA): TGTGCCAGCAGCTGGGGTGCGGGGGAATCGACGTCCTACGAGCAGTACTTC. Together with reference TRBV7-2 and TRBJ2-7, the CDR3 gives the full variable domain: GAGVSQSPSNKVTEKGKDVELRCDPISGHTALYWYRQSLGQGLEFLIYFQGNSAPDKSGLPSDRFSAERTGGSVSTLTIQRTQQEDSAVYLCASSWGAGESTSYEQYFGPGTRLTVT.